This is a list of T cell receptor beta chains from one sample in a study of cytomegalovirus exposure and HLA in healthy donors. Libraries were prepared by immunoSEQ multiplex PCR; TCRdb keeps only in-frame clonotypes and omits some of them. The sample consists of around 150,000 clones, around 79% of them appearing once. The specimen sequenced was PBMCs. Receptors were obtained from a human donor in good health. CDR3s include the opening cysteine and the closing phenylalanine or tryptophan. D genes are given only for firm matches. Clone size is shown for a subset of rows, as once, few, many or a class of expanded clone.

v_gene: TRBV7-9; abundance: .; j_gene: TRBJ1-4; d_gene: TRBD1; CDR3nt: TGTGCCAGCAGCCTACGACCGGGGGCAGGGGGCGACGAAAAACTGTTTTTT; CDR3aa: CASSLRPGAGGDEKLFF
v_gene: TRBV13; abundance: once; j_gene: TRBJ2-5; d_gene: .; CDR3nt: TGTGCCAGCAGCCCACGGGACACACGAAGGGAGACCCAGTACTTC; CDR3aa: CASSPRDTRRETQYF
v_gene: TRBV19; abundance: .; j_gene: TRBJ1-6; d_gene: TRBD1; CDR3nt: TGTGCCAGTAGTTCCACGGGACAGGGGAATTCACCCCTCCACTTT; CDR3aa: CASSSTGQGNSPLHF
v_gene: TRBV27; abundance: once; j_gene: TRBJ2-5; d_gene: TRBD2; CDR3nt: TGTGCCAGCGGGACTAGGAAAGAGACCCAGTACTTC; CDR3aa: CASGTRKETQYF
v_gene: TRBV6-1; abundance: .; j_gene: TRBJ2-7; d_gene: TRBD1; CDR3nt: TGTGCCAGCAGTGAAGAAGGGACAGGGGTCCCCTACGAGCAGTACTTC; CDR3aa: CASSEEGTGVPYEQYF
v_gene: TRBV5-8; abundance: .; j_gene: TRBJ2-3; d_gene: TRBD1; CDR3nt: TGTGCCAGCAGCCTACGGACAGGTGCGGATACGCAGTATTTT; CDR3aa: CASSLRTGADTQYF
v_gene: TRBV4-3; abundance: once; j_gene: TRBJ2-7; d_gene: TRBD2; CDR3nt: TGCGCCAGCAGCCAAGGACTAGCGCCCGTGGGGGAGCAGTACTTC; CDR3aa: CASSQGLAPVGEQYF
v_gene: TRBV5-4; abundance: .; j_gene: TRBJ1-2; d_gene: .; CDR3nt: TGTGCCAGCAGCTTCGACGGACAGTGGATCCCCCGAAATGGCTACACCTTC; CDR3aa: CASSFDGQWIPRNGYTF
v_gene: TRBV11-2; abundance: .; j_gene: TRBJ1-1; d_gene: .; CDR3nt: TGTGCCAGCAGCTTGGCAGGGTTGAACACTGAAGCTTTCTTT; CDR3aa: CASSLAGLNTEAFF
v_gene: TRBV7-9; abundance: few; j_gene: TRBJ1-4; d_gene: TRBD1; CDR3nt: TGTGCCAGCAGCTTCGGGACAGGGAACGAAAAACTGTTTTTT; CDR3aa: CASSFGTGNEKLFF
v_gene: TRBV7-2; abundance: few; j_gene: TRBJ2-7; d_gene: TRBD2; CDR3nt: TGTGCCAGCAGCAATAGCGGGAGGGAGGGCTACGAGCAGTACTTC; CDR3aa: CASSNSGREGYEQYF
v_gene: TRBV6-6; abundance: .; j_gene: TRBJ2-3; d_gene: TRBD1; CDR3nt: TGTGCCAGCAGCCTGACAGGGCTAGGGACAGATACGCAGTATTTT; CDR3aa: CASSLTGLGTDTQYF
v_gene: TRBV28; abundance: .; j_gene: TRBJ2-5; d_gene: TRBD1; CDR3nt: TGTGCCAGCAGCCCCCCGACAGGGGGTTATCAAGAGACCCAGTACTTC; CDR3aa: CASSPPTGGYQETQYF
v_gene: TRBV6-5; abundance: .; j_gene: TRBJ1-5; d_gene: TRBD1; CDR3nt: TGTGCCAGCAGCCGGACAGGGGTGAGCAATCAGCCCCAGCATTTT; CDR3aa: CASSRTGVSNQPQHF
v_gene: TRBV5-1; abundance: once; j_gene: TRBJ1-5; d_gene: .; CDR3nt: TGCGCCAGCAGCTTGGCTTCGGGGTCCAATCAGCCCCAGCATTTT; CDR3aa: CASSLASGSNQPQHF
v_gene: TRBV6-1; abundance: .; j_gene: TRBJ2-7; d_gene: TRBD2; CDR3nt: TGTGCCAGCAGTGATACTAGCGGGAGGGTTGGCTATCGACCCTACGAGCAGTACTTC; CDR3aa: CASSDTSGRVGYRPYEQYF
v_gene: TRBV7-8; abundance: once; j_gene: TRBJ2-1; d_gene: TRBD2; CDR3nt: TGTGCCAGCAGCGTTAGCGGGGGGGCCAATGAGCAGTTCTTC; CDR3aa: CASSVSGGANEQFF
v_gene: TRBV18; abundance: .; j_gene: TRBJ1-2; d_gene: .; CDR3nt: TGTGCCAGCTCACCACCGAACCAGTATTACTATGGCTACACCTTC; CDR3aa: CASSPPNQYYYGYTF
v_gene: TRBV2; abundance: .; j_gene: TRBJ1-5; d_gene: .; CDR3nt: TGTGCCAGCAGAAAAAGTGGAGGGGCCAATCAGCCCCAGCATTTT; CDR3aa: CASRKSGGANQPQHF
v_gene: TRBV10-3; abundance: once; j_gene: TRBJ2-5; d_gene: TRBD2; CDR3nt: TGTGCCTCTCACCGGACTAGCGGGGAGACCCAGTACTTC; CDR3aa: CASHRTSGETQYF
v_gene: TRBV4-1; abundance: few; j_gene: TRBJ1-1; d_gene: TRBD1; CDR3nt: TGCGCCAGCAGCCAACAAGGGACAGGGGGTATGGGATTTAACACTGAAGCTTTCTTT; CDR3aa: CASSQQGTGGMGFNTEAFF
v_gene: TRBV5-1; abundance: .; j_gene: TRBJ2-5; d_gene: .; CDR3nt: TGCGCCAGCAGCTTGGGACGGACTCAGAGCGAGGACCAGTACTTC; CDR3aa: CASSLGRTQSEDQYF
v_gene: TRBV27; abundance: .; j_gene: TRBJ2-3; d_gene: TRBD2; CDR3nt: TGTGCCAGCAGTTTGAGCGGGGGGGGGCCAGATACGCAGTATTTT; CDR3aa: CASSLSGGGPDTQYF
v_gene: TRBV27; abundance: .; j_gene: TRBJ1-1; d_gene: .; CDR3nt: TGTGCCAGCAGTTTGGGGGCTGCGTTTGGCACTGAAGCTTTCTTT; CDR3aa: CASSLGAAFGTEAFF
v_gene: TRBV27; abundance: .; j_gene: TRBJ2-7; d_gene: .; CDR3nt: TGTGCCAGCTCCCCCGGGACCCGGGCGGGGGAGCAGTACTTC; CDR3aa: CASSPGTRAGEQYF
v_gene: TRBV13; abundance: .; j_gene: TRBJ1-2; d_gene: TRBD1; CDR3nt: TGTGCCAGCAGCTTAGCCCCTCCGATGCCTGGGACAGGAGGCTACACCTTC; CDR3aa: CASSLAPPMPGTGGYTF
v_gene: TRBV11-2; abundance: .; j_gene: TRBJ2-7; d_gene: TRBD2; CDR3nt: TGTGCCAGCAGCCCTCGACTAGCGGGAGTCTACGAGCAGTACTTC; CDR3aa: CASSPRLAGVYEQYF
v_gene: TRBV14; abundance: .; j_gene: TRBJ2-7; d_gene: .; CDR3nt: TGTGCCAGCAGCCAAGACCACGGCTCCTACGAGCAGTACTTC; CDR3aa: CASSQDHGSYEQYF
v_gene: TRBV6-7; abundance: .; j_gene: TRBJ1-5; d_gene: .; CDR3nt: TGTGCCAGCAGTTATGAGTCGGGGGGGGATCAGCCCCAGCATTTT; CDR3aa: CASSYESGGDQPQHF
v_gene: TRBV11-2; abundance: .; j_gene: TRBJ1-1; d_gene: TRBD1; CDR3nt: TGTGCCAGCAGCTCCCTGAGCCCAGGGGGTTACACTGAAGCTTTCTTT; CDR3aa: CASSSLSPGGYTEAFF
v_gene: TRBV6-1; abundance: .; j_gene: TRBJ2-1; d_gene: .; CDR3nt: TGTGCCAGCAGTCTGACAGGAAACTACAATGAGCAGTTCTTC; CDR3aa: CASSLTGNYNEQFF
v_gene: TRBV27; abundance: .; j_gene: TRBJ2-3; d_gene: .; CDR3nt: TGTGCCAGCAGTTCCCCTCTACGGGACTCCACAGATACGCAGTATTTT; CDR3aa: CASSSPLRDSTDTQYF
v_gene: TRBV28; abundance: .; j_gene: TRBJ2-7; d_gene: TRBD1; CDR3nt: TGTGCCAGCAGGGGGACAGGGGCTAACGAGCAGTACTTC; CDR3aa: CASRGTGANEQYF
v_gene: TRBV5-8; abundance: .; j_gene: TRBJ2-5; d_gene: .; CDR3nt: TGTGCCAGCAGCTCGGGGGAGACCCAGTACTTC; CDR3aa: CASSSGETQYF
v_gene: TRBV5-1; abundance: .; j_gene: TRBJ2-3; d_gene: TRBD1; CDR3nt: TGCGCCAGCAGTAAGCAGTGGGGACAGGGGGGAGATACGCAGTATTTT; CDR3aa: CASSKQWGQGGDTQYF